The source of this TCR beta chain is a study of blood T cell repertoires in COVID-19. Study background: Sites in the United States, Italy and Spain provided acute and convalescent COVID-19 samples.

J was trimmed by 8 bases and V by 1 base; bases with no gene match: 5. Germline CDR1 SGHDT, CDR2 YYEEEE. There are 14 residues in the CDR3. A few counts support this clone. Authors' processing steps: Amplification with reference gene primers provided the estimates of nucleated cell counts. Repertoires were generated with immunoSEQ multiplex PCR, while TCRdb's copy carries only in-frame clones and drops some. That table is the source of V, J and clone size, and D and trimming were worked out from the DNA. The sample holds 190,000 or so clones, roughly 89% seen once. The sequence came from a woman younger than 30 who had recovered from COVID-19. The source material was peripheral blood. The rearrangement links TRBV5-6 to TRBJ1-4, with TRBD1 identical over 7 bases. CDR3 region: CASSLQGVGEKLFF. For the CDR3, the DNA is TGTGCCAGCAGCTTGCAGGGGGTCGGGGAAAAACTGTTTTTT.